This TCR beta chain stems from a study of yellow fever vaccine responses in identical twins. On this clonotype: Antigen specificity is unknown.

From the RT-PCR reads, TCRdb called clonotypes with MiXCR, one entry per CDR3 protein. This table has around 3,300 distinct CDR3 sequences, about 84% appearing once. Regarding the study as a whole: Reports say the vaccine T cell response in twins looked partly convergent and partly personalized.

The sample was T cells from blood (PBMCs), unsorted or a sorted subset (not recorded which), taken before or after yellow fever vaccination (not recorded which). The origin of this receptor is a woman aged 18-29 years who received the yellow fever vaccine.

This CDR3 reads CASSAYVGYEQYF. In nucleotides, the CDR3 is TGCGCCAGCAGCGCCTACGTTGGGTACGAGCAGTACTTC. The chain links TRBV5-1 to TRBJ2-7; no firm D call. The CDR3 runs 13 residues. The germline gives CDR1 SGHRS, CDR2 YFSETQ. V lost 4 bases and J lost 4, with 12 bases in between.